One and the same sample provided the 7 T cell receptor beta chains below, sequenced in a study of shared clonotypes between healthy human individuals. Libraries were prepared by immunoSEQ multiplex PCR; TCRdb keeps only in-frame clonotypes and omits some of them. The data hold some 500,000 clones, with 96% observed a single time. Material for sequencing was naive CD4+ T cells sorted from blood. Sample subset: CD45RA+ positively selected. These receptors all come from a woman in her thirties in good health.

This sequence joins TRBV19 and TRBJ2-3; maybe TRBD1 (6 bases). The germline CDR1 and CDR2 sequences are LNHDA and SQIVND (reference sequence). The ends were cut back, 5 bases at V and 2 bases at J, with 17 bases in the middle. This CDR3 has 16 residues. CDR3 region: CASSSGQLIITDTQYF. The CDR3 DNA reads TGTGCCAGTAGTTCCGGACAGCTAATTATCACAGATACGCAGTATTTT.

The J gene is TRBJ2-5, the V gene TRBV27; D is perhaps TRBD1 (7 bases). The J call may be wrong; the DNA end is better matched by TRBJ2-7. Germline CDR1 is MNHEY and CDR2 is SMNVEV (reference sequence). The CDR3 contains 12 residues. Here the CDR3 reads CASRQGGYEQYF. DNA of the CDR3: TGTGCCAGCAGGCAGGGGGGCTACGAGCAGTACTTC.

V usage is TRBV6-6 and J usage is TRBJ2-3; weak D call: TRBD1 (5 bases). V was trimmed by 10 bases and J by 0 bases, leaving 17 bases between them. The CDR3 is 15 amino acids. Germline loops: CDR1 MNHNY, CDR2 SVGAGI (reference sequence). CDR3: CATSPVGDSTDTQYF. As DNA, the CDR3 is TGTGCCACCTCACCCGTAGGGGATAGCACAGATACGCAGTATTTT.

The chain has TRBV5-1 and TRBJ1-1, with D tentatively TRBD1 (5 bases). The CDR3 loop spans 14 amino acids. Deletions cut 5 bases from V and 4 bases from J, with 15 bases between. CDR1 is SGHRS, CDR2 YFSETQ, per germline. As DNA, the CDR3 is TGCGCCAGCAGACCCGGGGGAATCGGCACTGAAGCTTTCTTT. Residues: CASRPGGIGTEAFF.

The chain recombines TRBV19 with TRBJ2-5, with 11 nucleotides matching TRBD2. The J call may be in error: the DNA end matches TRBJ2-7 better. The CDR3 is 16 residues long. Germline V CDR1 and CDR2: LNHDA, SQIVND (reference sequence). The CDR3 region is CASSESGTSGSYEQYF. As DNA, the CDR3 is TGTGCCAGTAGTGAATCCGGGACTAGCGGCTCCTACGAGCAGTACTTC.

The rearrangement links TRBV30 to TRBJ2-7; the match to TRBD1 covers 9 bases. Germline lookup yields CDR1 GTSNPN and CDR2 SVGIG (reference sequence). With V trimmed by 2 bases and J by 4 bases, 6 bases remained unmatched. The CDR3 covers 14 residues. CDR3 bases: TGTGCCTGGAGTTACGGGACAGGGCCTTACGAGCAGTACTTC. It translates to CAWSYGTGPYEQYF.

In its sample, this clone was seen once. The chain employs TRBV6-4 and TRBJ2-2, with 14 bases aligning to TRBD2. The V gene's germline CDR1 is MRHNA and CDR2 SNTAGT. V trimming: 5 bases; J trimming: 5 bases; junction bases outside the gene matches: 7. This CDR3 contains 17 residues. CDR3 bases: TGTGCCAGCAGTCCGGGACTAGCGGGAGTTTATACCGGGGAGCTGTTTTTT. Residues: CASSPGLAGVYTGELFF.